The rows below give T cell receptor beta chains drawn from one sample of a study of blood T cell repertoires in COVID-19. Libraries were prepared by immunoSEQ multiplex PCR; TCRdb keeps only in-frame clonotypes and omits some of them. The sample yields tens of thousands of clones, approximately 90% seen once. The sample was peripheral blood. The receptor set was obtained from a man in his sixties with acute or convalescent COVID-19. Both conserved end residues are part of each CDR3. Each record gives: J gene, V gene, clone size, CDR3 protein. Where a row states a size, it is once, few, many or the class of an expanded clone; other rows omit it.

TRBJ1-5 TRBV29-1 - CSVRTGLDQPQHF
TRBJ1-1 TRBV18 - CASSPPSGHTEAFF
TRBJ2-3 TRBV5-4 - CASSLRQGTDTQYF
TRBJ1-1 TRBV5-1 - CASFRGDMNTEAFF
TRBJ1-3 TRBV4-1 - CASSQEGVLPGTIYF
TRBJ1-5 TRBV18 - CASSQGSNQPQHF
TRBJ1-2 TRBV19 - CASSPQFGQIYGYTF
TRBJ1-2 TRBV5-1 - CASSLEGDTSYTF
TRBJ2-3 TRBV5-1 - CASSFSTGGTDTQYF
TRBJ2-2 TRBV3-1/TRBV3-2 - CASRYSAGELFF
TRBJ1-1 TRBV2 - CASITGTENTEAFF
TRBJ1-5 TRBV19 once CASSLRPTGMVVQPQHF
TRBJ1-5 TRBV23-1 - CASTPYGSGEYQPQHF
TRBJ2-4 TRBV5-4 - CASSNYNEGDIQYF
TRBJ2-4 TRBV5-6 - CASSLAVLLAKNIQYF
TRBJ2-3 TRBV4-2 - CASSQVSSTDTQYF
TRBJ2-2 TRBV12-5 - CASGSNAGTGELFF
TRBJ1-6 TRBV13 - CASSLPPGPLHF
TRBJ1-1 TRBV19 - CASSLTGLEAFF
TRBJ1-3 TRBV19 - CATGLQGVTIYF
TRBJ2-3 TRBV5-1 - CASSFTSPSTDTQYF
TRBJ1-5 TRBV6-6 - CASSSVTGNPNQPQHF
TRBJ1-2 TRBV2 - CASTEWGRRDYTF
TRBJ1-2 TRBV18 - CASSPPTTGQGNGYTF
TRBJ1-6 TRBV5-1 - CASSLTPQGIGYNSPLHF
TRBJ1-5 TRBV6-1 - CASSEALQNQPQHF
TRBJ1-5 TRBV19 - CASSIFRGGNQPQHF
TRBJ1-1 TRBV2 - CASSVSPAGEAFF
TRBJ1-6 TRBV5-1 - CASSLGTSYNSPLHF
TRBJ1-3 TRBV21-1 - CASSTLGQGALSSGNTIYF
TRBJ2-5 TRBV6-5 - CASSYSRGGETQYF
TRBJ2-7 TRBV11-2 - CASSQGLHYEQYF
TRBJ2-3 TRBV29-1 - CSVRERGVSDTQYF
TRBJ2-7 TRBV6-5 - CASSLRDRGDYEQYF
TRBJ2-3 TRBV24-1 - CATSTTGLDTQYF
TRBJ2-7 TRBV7-9 - CASSLSAGQDRVGEQYF
TRBJ1-2 TRBV10-3 - CAIGMGANYGYTF
TRBJ1-6 TRBV5-1 - CASSLGDRGQGSPLHF
TRBJ2-7 TRBV6-5 - CASSYLDRGHEQYF
TRBJ1-2 TRBV6-5 - CASTRGGGNYGYTF
TRBJ1-6 TRBV6-6 - CASTLTGDNSPLHF
TRBJ2-7 TRBV7-9 - CASSRKAENSEQYF
TRBJ2-4 TRBV25-1 - CASSEWGTGQGEIQYF
TRBJ1-5 TRBV6-6 - CASSYSTGGVEQPQHF
TRBJ1-1 TRBV15 - CATSRDPGAEAFF
TRBJ1-6 TRBV5-1 - CASSLWRGLGSPLHF
TRBJ2-1 TRBV5-1 - CASSPGTGFGEQFF
TRBJ1-3 TRBV20-1 - CSASPGSGNTIYF
TRBJ1-2 TRBV6-1 - CASSERGGFDYGYTF
TRBJ2-3 TRBV2 - CASRLRDSHTDTQYF
TRBJ1-2 TRBV2 - CASSVLRGGYTF
TRBJ2-5 TRBV5-4 - CASSRPGVFQETQYF
TRBJ1-6 TRBV7-2 - CASSLGMGRGVSPLHF
TRBJ1-4 TRBV5-1 - CASSLTGGNEKLFF
TRBJ1-3 TRBV27 - CASSFGRAGNTIYF